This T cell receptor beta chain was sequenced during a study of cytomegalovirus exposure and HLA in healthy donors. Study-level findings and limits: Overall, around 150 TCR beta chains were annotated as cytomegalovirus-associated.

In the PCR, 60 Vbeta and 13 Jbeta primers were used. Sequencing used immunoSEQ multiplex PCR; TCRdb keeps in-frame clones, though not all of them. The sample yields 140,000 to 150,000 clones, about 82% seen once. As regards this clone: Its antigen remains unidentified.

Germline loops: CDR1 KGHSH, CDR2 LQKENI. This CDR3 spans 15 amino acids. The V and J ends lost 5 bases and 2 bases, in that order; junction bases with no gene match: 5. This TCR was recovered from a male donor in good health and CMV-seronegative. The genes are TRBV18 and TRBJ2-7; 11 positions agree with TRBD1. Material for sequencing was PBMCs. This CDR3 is CASSSPGQGAYEQYF. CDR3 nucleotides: TGTGCCAGCTCATCTCCGGGACAGGGGGCCTACGAGCAGTACTTC. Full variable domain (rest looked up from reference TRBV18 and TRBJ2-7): NAGVMQNPRHLVRRRGQEARLRCSPMKGHSHVYWYRQLPEEGLKFMVYLQKENIIDESGMPKERFSAEFPKEGPSILRIQQVVRGDSAAYFCASSSPGQGAYEQYFGPGTRLTVT.